This TCR beta chain was found in a study of cytomegalovirus exposure and HLA in healthy donors. In the PCR, 60 Vbeta and 13 Jbeta primers were used. As handled by the study authors: Roughly 12 million of some 80 million unique TCR beta chains were shared, per a later count. Data came from immunoSEQ multiplex PCR; TCRdb stores just in-frame clones and leaves some out. That table gives V, J and clone size, and the DNA gave D and trimming. The sample lists about 190,000 clones, 81% occurring once. CDR1 SGHVS and CDR2 FNYEAQ come from the germline V gene. This CDR3 contains 17 residues. This clone was detected once. Its antigen remains unknown. Its ends do not fully match the called genes, so a read error is possible. Whole-study results and caveats: Accurate prediction of most subjects' HLA-A and HLA-B alleles from TCR beta sequences was reported. Roughly even sequencing depth across donors was the assumption behind the presence/absence analyses.

The sample taken for sequencing was PBMCs. The rearrangement uses TRBV7-6 and TRBJ2-5; 10 positions agree with TRBD2. The source of this sequence is a man in his fifties in good health and CMV-seronegative. CDR3 sequence: CAGSGGGTSRRAETQYF. CDR3 bases: TGTGCCGGCAGCGGGGGGGGGACTAGCCGGCGGGCGGAGACCCAGTACTTC. The complete variable domain, with remaining parts taken from reference TRBV7-6 and TRBJ2-5, reads GAGVSQSPRYKVTKRGQDVALRCDPISGHVSLYWYRQALGQGPEFLTYFNYEAQQDKSGLPNDRFSAERPEGSISTLTIQRTEQRDSAMYRCAGSGGGTSRRAETQYFGPGTRLLVL.